These 21 T cell receptor beta chains originate from one sample sequenced in a study of tissue T cells after allogeneic stem cell transplantation. Data came from immunoSEQ multiplex PCR; TCRdb stores just in-frame clones and leaves some out. The table shows about 21,000 clones, with roughly two thirds occurring only once. Sequencing was carried out using spleen. The receptors were gathered from a female BALB/c mouse in good health. This strain's MHC haplotype is H2-d.

In this sample, this clone turned up a few times. The genes are named according to mouse. From the germline J gene comes the end of the CDR3, since the read stops 1 residue before it. The V gene is TRBV1, the J gene TRBJ1-3; D call uncertain. Per germline, CDR1 NSQYPW and CDR2 LRSPGD (reference sequence). This CDR3 has 14 amino acids. Trimming cost V 0 bases and J 0 bases, with 3 bases left between them. Incomplete CDR3 DNA: TGCACCTGCAGTGCAGAGGATTCTGGAAATACGCTCTAT. Its translation: CTCSAEDSGNTLY. The CDR3 in its entirety is CTCSAEDSGNTLYF.

To note about this clone: Genes and germline are mouse. The read ends 1 residue early relative to the CDR3; the germline J gene fills the gap. This rearrangement joins TRBV13-1 to TRBJ1-3; D not certain. CDR1 and CDR2 (germline): NSHNY, SYGAGN. This CDR3 region has 14 residues. Trimming left V 3 bases short and J 0 bases short, with 7 bases between. The CDR3 DNA, read in part, is TGTGCCAGCAGTGGGGCAGCTTCTGGAAATACGCTCTAT. Residues: CASSGAASGNTLY. The entire CDR3 is CASSGAASGNTLYF.

Concerning this clone itself: Gene and germline names: mouse. The read terminates 1 residue ahead of where the CDR3 ends, so the germline J gene completes it. This chain links TRBV13-3 with TRBJ2-7, with 9 positions matching TRBD2. The germline CDR1 and CDR2 sequences are NNHDY and SYVADS. J gave up 6 bases and V 1 base, and 2 bases lay outside the gene matches. There are 13 residues in the CDR3. CDR3 DNA (partial): TGTGCCAGCAGTGATTGGGGGGGCGCTGAACAGTAC. It yields the protein CASSDWGGAEQY. The CDR3 reads in full as CASSDWGGAEQYF.

Remarks on this clone: Gene names and germline refer to mouse. The read falls 1 residue short of the CDR3 end, and the missing part is taken from the germline J gene. The chain employs TRBV29 and TRBJ2-7, with D maybe TRBD1 (6 bases). With 5 bases removed from V and 7 bases from J, the gap between germline ends came to 15 bases. The V gene's germline CDR1 is MSHET and CDR2 SYDVDS. CDR3 length: 13 residues. Partial CDR3 DNA: TGTGCTAGCAGTGACCCTACAGGGCAGGAACAGTAC. It is translated as CASSDPTGQEQY. The CDR3 reads in full as CASSDPTGQEQYF.

With regard to this clone: The germline and genes are mouse ones. The read finishes 1 residue shy of the CDR3 end, and the germline J gene is used to complete it. J is TRBJ2-5 and V is TRBV3, with 7 bases matching TRBD1. Germline trimming cut 6 bases from V and 2 bases from J; bases unmatched to any gene: 2. CDR3 length: 13 amino acids. The germline V gene encodes CDR1 SNHLY and CDR2 FYNGKV (reference sequence). CDR3 DNA (partial): TGTGCCAGCAGGCGGGACAGCCAAGACACCCAGTAC. This gives the protein CASRRDSQDTQY. The CDR3 in its entirety is CASRRDSQDTQYF.

On this clone itself: Gene names and germline refer to mouse. The observed sequence ends 1 residue before the CDR3 terminus, with the missing tail filled in from the germline J gene. This chain connects TRBV5 to TRBJ2-2, with 13 bases that match TRBD2. The CDR3 consists of 16 residues. Looked up from germline, CDR1 is LGHNA and CDR2 is YNLKQL (reference sequence). Unmatched junction bases numbered 0, after V lost 4 bases and J lost 1 base. The DNA read from the CDR3 is TGTGCCAGCAGCCGGGACTGGGGGGGAAACACCGGGCAGCTCTAC. It codes for CASSRDWGGNTGQLY. The CDR3 reads in full as CASSRDWGGNTGQLYF.

On this clone itself: Mouse gene names apply. The read is 1 residue too short to cover the CDR3 end, so that end is filled in from the germline J gene. This chain connects TRBV19 to TRBJ1-3, with D tentatively TRBD1 (5 bases). There are 11 residues in the CDR3. Looked up from germline, CDR1 is FNHDT and CDR2 is SITEND (reference sequence). Trimming removed 2 bases from V and 11 bases from J, with 8 bases in between. The sequenced CDR3 bases are TGTGCCAGCAGTATGGGGGGAGCGCTCTAT. Encoded protein: CASSMGGALY. The whole CDR3 is CASSMGGALYF.

As for this clone: Each gene name is a mouse one. The read ends 1 residue shy of where the CDR3 ends; the end is completed using the germline J gene. The genes are TRBV20 and TRBJ2-5; D assignment may be TRBD1 or TRBD2 (5 bases each). The V end lost 1 base, the J end lost 2 bases, and 10 bases lay between the germline ends. The CDR3 consists of 14 residues. Germline V gene lookup returns CDR1 GFQATS and CDR2 STVNSAI. The DNA read from the CDR3 is TGTGGTGCTAGGGCTGGGACCGTCCAAGACACCCAGTAC. Its translation: CGARAGTVQDTQY. The full CDR3 protein is CGARAGTVQDTQYF. The full variable domain, completed using reference TRBV20 and TRBJ2-5, is GALVYQYPRRTICKSGTSMRMECQAVGFQATSVAWYRQSPQKTFELIALSTVNSAIKYEQNFTQEKFPISHPNLSFSSMTVLNAYLEDRGLYLCGARAGTVQDTQYFGPGTRLLVL.

Note on this clone: Gene names are mouse gene names. The read is 1 residue too short to cover the CDR3 end, so that end is filled in from the germline J gene. The chain uses TRBV13-1 and TRBJ2-7, with D possibly matching TRBD1 (6 bases). V dropped 5 bases and J dropped 0 bases, with 9 bases sitting between them. The CDR3 has 13 amino acids. In germline, CDR1 is NSHNY, CDR2 SYGAGN. The sequenced CDR3 bases are TGTGCCAGCAGCTCACAGGGCTCCTATGAACAGTAC. Protein product: CASSSQGSYEQY. The full CDR3 is CASSSQGSYEQYF.

For this clone: Genes and germline are mouse. The read terminates 1 residue before the CDR3 end, so the remaining end is supplied by the germline J gene. V and J are TRBV5 and TRBJ2-3; tentatively, D is TRBD2 (7 bases). Trimming took 0 bases from V and 3 from J, leaving 10 bases between them. Germline V gene data show CDR1 as LGHNA and CDR2 as YNLKQL (reference sequence). CDR3 length: 15 amino acids. CDR3 DNA (partial): TGTGCCAGCAGCCAAGAGAGGGGGGGGGCAGAAACGCTGTAT. Translating gives CASSQERGGAETLY. The whole CDR3 is CASSQERGGAETLYF.

Of note for this clone: Any gene name here is a mouse gene name. The read gets to within 1 residue of the CDR3 end, and the germline J gene fills in the rest. The chain carries TRBV13-2 and TRBJ2-1; D is undetermined. The length of the CDR3 is 13 residues. The V gene lost 1 base and the J gene lost 3 bases, with 5 bases spanning the gap. Germline CDR1 and CDR2: NNHNN and SYGAGS (reference sequence). The CDR3 sequence is CASGDRVYAEQFF. The covered CDR3 bases are TGTGCCAGCGGTGATCGGGTCTATGCTGAGCAGTTC.

A word on this clone: Gene names are mouse gene names. CDR3: CASSNRVAEQFF. The DNA read from the CDR3 is TGTGCCAGCAGTAACAGGGTTGCTGAGCAGTTC. The chain uses TRBV19 and TRBJ2-1, with D tentatively TRBD1 (6 bases). The CDR3 goes on 1 residue after the read ends, and that part is filled in from the germline J gene. V was cut by 3 bases and J by 6 bases, with 7 bases left in between. The V gene's germline CDR1 is FNHDT and CDR2 SITEND (reference sequence). CDR3 size: 12 residues.

In regard to this clone: Genes here carry mouse names. Sequencing ends 1 residue short of the CDR3 end; the germline J gene provides the rest. The chain couples TRBV4 to TRBJ2-3; TRBD2 matches 12 bases. This CDR3 contains 16 residues. Trimming took 5 bases from V and 2 from J; bases not matched to a gene: 5. The germline V gene has CDR1 LGHDT and CDR2 YNNKQL (reference sequence). Here the CDR3 reads CASSTGLGGDAETLYF. The part of the CDR3 DNA that was read is TGTGCCAGCAGCACCGGACTGGGGGGGGATGCAGAAACGCTGTAT.

In regard to this clone: Each gene name is a mouse one. The read comes to an end 1 residue before the CDR3 does, leaving the germline J gene to fill in the end. V is TRBV1 and J is TRBJ2-2; D ambiguous. CDR1 NSQYPW and CDR2 LRSPGD come from the germline V gene (reference sequence). V lost 0 bases, J lost 6 bases, and 8 bases lay in between. The CDR3 is 14 residues long. Partial CDR3 DNA: TGCACCTGCAGTGCAGATACGGGAGCCGGGCAGCTCTAC. The encoded protein is CTCSADTGAGQLY. The CDR3 in full is CTCSADTGAGQLYF.

With regard to this clone: These gene names are mouse names. The CDR3 reads CGARTGGQDTQYF. Incomplete CDR3 DNA: TGTGGTGCTAGGACTGGGGGTCAAGACACCCAGTAC. This sequence joins TRBV20 and TRBJ2-5, with 8 bases aligning to TRBD2. The missing CDR3 end, 1 residue past where the read stops, is filled in from the germline J gene. V was pared by 2 bases and J by 3 bases, with 1 base of the junction left unmatched. This CDR3 spans 13 amino acids. CDR1 is GFQATS and CDR2 is STVNSAI in the germline V gene.

With regard to this clone: The gene names given are mouse names. The CDR3 is cut off 1 residue early in the read; its end comes from the germline J gene. This rearrangement joins TRBV5 to TRBJ2-5; possibly TRBD1 for D (6 bases). CDR3 length: 15 amino acids. The ends were cut back, 1 base at V and 4 bases at J, with 12 bases in the middle. CDR1 LGHNA and CDR2 YNLKQL come from the germline V gene (reference sequence). The chain's CDR3 is CASSQVRQGKDTQYF. The part of the CDR3 DNA that was read is TGTGCCAGCAGCCAAGTGAGGCAGGGGAAAGACACCCAGTAC.

Points on this clone: Gene names and germline match the mouse. The sequence runs out 1 residue before the end of the CDR3; the remainder is reconstructed from the germline J gene. The J gene is TRBJ2-4, the V gene TRBV20; weak D call: TRBD2 (5 bases). The length of the CDR3 is 13 residues. In germline, CDR1 is GFQATS, CDR2 STVNSAI. V lost 4 bases to trimming and J lost 1 base, with 9 bases between them. Partial CDR3 DNA: TGTGGTGCTAACCTTGGGGGTCAAAACACCTTGTAC. Translated, it gives CGANLGGQNTLY. The whole CDR3 sequence reads CGANLGGQNTLYF.

To note about this clone: Gene names are the mouse ones. The sequenced fragment ends 1 residue before the CDR3 boundary, so the rest is inferred from the germline J gene. This chain joins TRBV31 and TRBJ1-2, with D unclear. The CDR3 has 11 residues. Trimming took off 0 bases at V and 3 bases at J, with 2 bases between the two ends. In germline, CDR1 is GKSSPN, CDR2 SITVG. The covered CDR3 bases are TGTGCCTGGAGTCTAGACTCCGACTACACC. It yields the protein CAWSLDSDYT. The CDR3 in its entirety is CAWSLDSDYTF.

On this clone: The gene symbols are mouse symbols. The sequenced fragment ends 1 residue before the CDR3 boundary, so the rest is inferred from the germline J gene. J is TRBJ1-2 and V is TRBV20; D may be TRBD1 (6 bases). The CDR3 extends over 13 amino acids. Trimming took off 3 bases at V and 4 bases at J, with 12 bases between the two ends. Germline loops: CDR1 GFQATS, CDR2 STVNSAI. This CDR3 reads CGASVGGSSDYTF. The part of the CDR3 DNA that was read is TGTGGTGCTAGTGTAGGGGGATCCTCCGACTACACC.

Notes on this clone: The gene names here belong to mouse. The read ends 1 residue before the CDR3 terminus; that terminus is restored from the germline J gene. The chain links TRBV1 to TRBJ2-5; D is unresolved. CDR1 and CDR2 from the germline V gene are NSQYPW and LRSPGD (reference sequence). The ends were cut back, 0 bases at V and 6 bases at J, with 4 bases in the middle. CDR3 size: 12 residues. The covered CDR3 bases are TGCACCTGCAGTGCAGATTGGGACACCCAGTAC. Protein: CTCSADWDTQY. The entire CDR3 sequence reads CTCSADWDTQYF.

Of note for this clone: The gene names here belong to mouse. The CDR3 goes on 1 residue after the read ends, and that part is filled in from the germline J gene. The V and J genes are TRBV13-3 and TRBJ2-1; 7 nucleotides align to TRBD1. Trimming at V came to 6 bases and at J to 7 bases, leaving 7 bases not matched to a gene. The CDR3 totals 13 residues. CDR1 NNHDY and CDR2 SYVADS come from the germline V gene. The sequenced CDR3 bases are TGTGCCAGCAAGAGACAGGGCGGAGCTGAGCAGTTC. It translates to CASKRQGGAEQF. In full, the CDR3 reads CASKRQGGAEQFF.